The rows below give T cell receptor beta chains drawn from one sample of a study of T-cell memory formation after mild COVID-19. One entry per CDR3 protein results from TCRdb running MiXCR on the 5' RACE reads. Here the sample spans about 470,000 distinct CDR3 sequences, 20% to 30% being singletons. The sequenced sample was PBMCs or a T cell subset sorted from them (not recorded which). These receptors all come from an adult woman who had mild COVID-19 (a few samples of this study predate the infection). Cell type and time point are not known. Both conserved end residues are part of each CDR3. D genes are given only for firm matches. Some rows have no size entry. The others give once, few or many, or a class for an expanded clone.

TRBV19	TRBJ1-1	-	-	CASSIGTNTEAFF	TGTGCCAGTAGTATAGGGACCAACACTGAAGCTTTCTTT
TRBV5-1	TRBJ2-3	many	TRBD1	CASRETGGITDTQYF	TGCGCCAGCAGAGAGACAGGGGGAATCACAGATACGCAGTATTTT
TRBV5-1	TRBJ2-7	-	TRBD2	CASTRTSGTVYEQYF	TGCGCCAGCACCCGGACTAGCGGTACAGTCTACGAGCAGTACTTC
TRBV7-9	TRBJ1-2	-	-	CASSPGVVYGYTF	TGTGCCAGCAGCCCCGGCGTAGTCTATGGCTACACCTTC
TRBV11-3	TRBJ2-7	few	-	CASQASPYEQYF	TGTGCCAGCCAGGCGTCGCCCTACGAGCAGTACTTC
TRBV20-1	TRBJ2-3	few	-	CSARDLSVTRTDTQYF	TGCAGTGCTAGAGATCTTAGCGTAACACGCACAGATACGCAGTATTTT
TRBV7-2	TRBJ2-1	-	TRBD1	CASSYAGTVSNEQFF	TGTGCCAGCAGCTACGCCGGGACAGTTAGCAATGAGCAGTTCTTC
TRBV6-6	TRBJ1-1	few	-	CASSPGGRKTEAFF	TGTGCCAGCAGCCCCGGAGGGCGGAAGACTGAAGCTTTCTTT
TRBV30	TRBJ2-7	few	TRBD1	CAWSAGDRRTYEQYF	TGTGCCTGGAGTGCAGGGGACAGACGGACCTACGAGCAGTACTTC
TRBV4-1	TRBJ1-2	few	-	CASSHVGGYGYTF	TGCGCCAGCAGCCATGTAGGGGGCTATGGCTACACCTTC
TRBV7-6	TRBJ2-3	many	-	CASSLRTGGTDTQYF	TGTGCCAGCAGCTTACGTACCGGCGGAACAGATACGCAGTATTTT
TRBV12-3/TRBV12-4	TRBJ2-1	few	TRBD2	CASSGGTTSLSSYNEQFF	TGTGCCAGCAGTGGCGGAACGACTAGCTTGAGCTCCTACAATGAGCAGTTCTTC
TRBV14	TRBJ1-1	-	TRBD1	CASSKRDRGSTEAFF	TGTGCCAGCAGCAAGAGGGACAGGGGAAGCACTGAAGCTTTCTTT
TRBV7-8	TRBJ2-7	few	-	CATARAINHEQYF	TGTGCCACAGCGCGGGCGATCAACCACGAGCAGTACTTC